This record covers a single TCR beta chain. The germline V gene has CDR1 SGHRS and CDR2 YFSETQ. CDR3 size: 15 residues. V was pared by 4 bases and J by 2 bases, with 14 bases between. The authors ran a second PCR of about 6 to 11 cycles using a sample-barcoded 5' primer and a J-beta primer mix. In TCRdb, the 5' RACE reads were re-called with MiXCR into one record per CDR3 protein. The table has some 1.4 million distinct CDR3 sequences, approximately 38% seen once; the top ten hold 7.9%. This sample is drawn from a study of blood T cells in healthy people across ages. This receptor was taken from a woman aged 18-30 years in good health. Sequenced material: blood. The chain couples TRBV5-1 to TRBJ2-3, with D possibly matching TRBD1 (6 bases). The CDR3 is CASSQTGDNTDTQYF. In DNA form, the CDR3 reads TGCGCCAGCAGCCAAACCGGGGACAACACAGATACGCAGTATTTT. Based on the CDR3 plus reference TRBV5-1 and TRBJ2-3, the full variable domain is KAGVTQTPRYLIKTRGQQVTLSCSPISGHRSVSWYQQTPGQGLQFLFEYFSETQRNKGNFPGRFSGRQFSNSRSEMNVSTLELGDSALYLCASSQTGDNTDTQYFGPGTRLTVL.